These 19 T cell receptor beta chains share one sample of origin, sequenced in a study of T cells in Graves' hyperthyroidism and ophthalmopathy. Researchers amplified the TCR beta CDR3 regions from RNA transcripts. RT-PCR in the first round (using the HTBI primer set) targeted the TCR CDR3. TCRdb used MiXCR to reprocess the multiplex PCR reads, holding one entry per CDR3 protein. The top ten hold about 11% of the sample, which has approximately 520,000 distinct CDR3 sequences, roughly 25% seen once. Source material: blood. These receptors all stem from a woman aged 30 to 39 with Graves' ophthalmopathy.

A note on this clonotype: A clone one base away is much larger, so this may be a read error. This rearrangement joins TRBV29-1 to TRBJ2-5, with 10 bases fitting TRBD2. Germline V gives CDR1 SQVTM, CDR2 ANQGSEA. The CDR3 sequence is 14 residues long. The CDR3 nucleotides read TGCAGCGTCGGACTAGCGGACCTAAGAGAGGCCCAGTACTTC. Encoded protein: CSVGLADLREAQYF. Together with reference TRBV29-1 and TRBJ2-5, the CDR3 gives the full variable domain: SAVISQKPSRDICQRGTSLTIQCQVDSQVTMMFWYRQQPGQSLTLIATANQGSEATYESGFVIDKFPISRPNLTFSTLTVSNMSPEDSSIYLCSVGLADLREAQYFGPGTRLLVL.

The chain recombines TRBV5-1 with TRBJ2-7; 8 nucleotides match TRBD2. The CDR3 runs 16 residues. Unmatched junction bases numbered 7, after V lost 0 bases and J lost 2 bases. Germline V gives CDR1 SGHRS, CDR2 YFSETQ. The CDR3 region is CASSLALRGGPYEQYF. The CDR3, as DNA: TGCGCCAGCAGCTTGGCCCTTCGGGGGGGCCCCTACGAGCAGTACTTC.

The table lists this clonotype with many counts. V gene TRBV27 combines with J gene TRBJ1-2; possibly TRBD1 for D (5 bases). The length of the CDR3 is 14 residues. Per the germline V gene, CDR1 is MNHEY and CDR2 is SMNVEV (reference sequence). The V end was cut by 5 bases, the J end by 4 bases, with 14 bases between. CDR3 residues: CASSLRDGPYGYTF. CDR3 DNA: TGTGCCAGCAGTCTTCGGGACGGACCCTATGGCTACACCTTC.

The V call is TRBV6-1, the J call TRBJ1-1; D uncertain. Germline loops: CDR1 MNHNS, CDR2 SASEGT. The CDR3 sequence is 13 residues long. Trimming stripped 10 bases from V and 2 bases from J, with 14 bases between. The DNA of the CDR3 is TGTGCCATCCAGCGGGAAACTAACACTGAAGCTTTCTTT. As protein: CAIQRETNTEAFF.

The chain links TRBV7-9 to TRBJ2-4; D assignment may be TRBD1 or TRBD2 (6 bases each). Deletions cut 4 bases from V and 11 bases from J, with 15 bases between. Germline V gives CDR1 SEHNR, CDR2 FQNEAQ (reference sequence). The CDR3 length is 13 residues. The CDR3 DNA reads TGTGCCAGCAGCTCGGAGGGGGTGGGTGTTCAGTACTTC. It yields the protein CASSSEGVGVQYF.

This clonotype was observed many times. This chain links TRBV2 with TRBJ1-1; a weak D match, TRBD1 (5 bases). The CDR3 covers 13 residues. CDR1 and CDR2 (germline): SNHLY, FYNNEI. Deletions cut 8 bases from V and 0 bases from J, with 10 bases between. The CDR3 nucleotides read TGTGCCAGCGGGGGGGAAATGAACACTGAAGCTTTCTTT. Translated: CASGGEMNTEAFF.

This clonotype showed up many times. The chain employs TRBV7-9 and TRBJ1-5; D perhaps matches TRBD1 (5 bases). Germline values: CDR1 SEHNR, CDR2 FQNEAQ (reference sequence). The CDR3 covers 14 residues. V gave up 6 bases and J gave up 1 base, with 10 bases separating them. The DNA of the CDR3 is TGTGCCAGCAGGGGACCTGGAAGCAATCAGCCCCAGCATTTT. Translated, it gives CASRGPGSNQPQHF.

This sequence joins TRBV3-1 and TRBJ2-5; perhaps TRBD2 as D (6 bases). Germline-derived CDR1 and CDR2 are LGHDT and YNNKEL (reference sequence). The CDR3 totals 14 residues. The V end lost 7 bases, the J end lost 2 bases, and 14 bases lay between the germline ends. The DNA of the CDR3 is TGTGCCAGCAACCTCGCAGCGGGTCAAGAGACCCAGTACTTC. Translated: CASNLAAGQETQYF.

This clonotype was seen more than once but under ten times. The gene calls are TRBV3-1 and TRBJ2-5; 15 bases agree with TRBD2. V lost 1 base, J lost 6 bases, and 3 bases stayed unmatched. Germline V gene data show CDR1 as LGHDT and CDR2 as YNNKEL (reference sequence). The CDR3 has 16 amino acids. The CDR3 DNA is TGTGCCAGCAGCCAAGGGACTAGCGGGGGGGGAAAGACCCAGTACTTC. Protein: CASSQGTSGGGKTQYF.

This clonotype appeared many times. V gene TRBV10-3 combines with J gene TRBJ1-2, with D tentatively TRBD1 (6 bases). Trimming cost V 4 bases and J 5 bases, with 8 bases left between them. The CDR3 has 12 amino acids. CDR1 is ENHRY, CDR2 SYGVKD, per germline. This chain's CDR3 is CAISGTAYGYTF. Here the CDR3 DNA reads TGTGCCATCAGTGGGACAGCTTATGGCTACACCTTC.

This clonotype was picked up many times. The chain uses TRBV6-1 and TRBJ1-1; D gene ambiguous. The CDR3 has 13 residues. Trimming left V 9 bases short and J 4 bases short, with 15 bases between. Germline CDR1 MNHNS, CDR2 SASEGT. This CDR3 reads CARWGGEITEAFF. The CDR3 bases are TGTGCCAGATGGGGAGGCGAAATCACTGAAGCTTTCTTT.

This clonotype has ten or more counts. V is TRBV15 and J is TRBJ1-2; no firm D call. Trimming cost V 5 bases and J 3 bases, with 13 bases left between them. Germline CDR1 LNHNV, CDR2 YYDKDF (reference sequence). The CDR3 is 14 residues long. CDR3 DNA sequence: TGTGCCACCAGCGAACTCGGGAGTCACTATGGCTACACCTTC. Encoded protein: CATSELGSHYGYTF.

This clonotype was seen ten or more times. J is TRBJ1-5 and V is TRBV2, with D uncertain. This CDR3 contains 15 residues. Trimming shortened V by 4 bases and J by 0 bases, and 10 bases separated the two germline ends. Germline V CDR1 and CDR2: SNHLY, FYNNEI. This CDR3 reads CASSVWETSNQPQHF. For the CDR3, the DNA is TGTGCCAGCAGTGTGTGGGAGACTAGCAATCAGCCCCAGCATTTT.

This sequence joins TRBV18 and TRBJ2-5, with D perhaps TRBD2 (6 bases). The ends were cut back, 6 bases at V and 2 bases at J, with 16 bases in the middle. The CDR3 contains 15 residues. Per germline, CDR1 KGHSH and CDR2 LQKENI. The DNA for the CDR3 is TGTGCCAGCTCCCTCGGGGCGGGGCGACAAGAGACCCAGTACTTC. Translating it yields CASSLGAGRQETQYF.

The chain links TRBV7-3 to TRBJ2-2; TRBD2 matches 10 bases. V was pared by 2 bases and J by 1 base, with 7 bases of the junction left unmatched. In germline, CDR1 is SGHTA, CDR2 FQGTGA. There are 18 residues in the CDR3. The CDR3 loop is CASSLSLLAGKNTGELFF. The CDR3 DNA follows: TGTGCCAGCAGCTTATCCCTACTAGCGGGAAAGAACACCGGGGAGCTGTTTTTT.

This clonotype showed up many times. The J gene is TRBJ2-5, the V gene TRBV28, with a possible D match to TRBD1 (6 bases). There are 14 residues in the CDR3. The V gene's germline CDR1 is MDHEN and CDR2 SYDVKM. V lost 4 bases, J lost 4 bases, and 13 bases lay in between. DNA for the CDR3: TGTGCCAGCAGTTCGGGACAAATAGTAGAGACCCAGTACTTC. It encodes CASSSGQIVETQYF. Using reference TRBV28 and TRBJ2-5 for the parts outside the CDR3, the full variable domain is DVKVTQSSRYLVKRTGEKVFLECVQDMDHENMFWYRQDPGLGLRLIYFSYDVKMKEKGDIPEGYSVSREKKERFSLILESASTNQTSMYLCASSSGQIVETQYFGPGTRLLVL.

The chain joins TRBV12-3 or TRBV12-4 to TRBJ2-5, with 8 positions matching TRBD2. J gave up 2 bases and V 6 bases, and 17 bases lay outside the gene matches. The length of the CDR3 is 18 residues. The CDR3 DNA reads as TGTGCCAGCAGCCCTAAGCGGGGGCAGGGAGGTCAGCAAGAGACCCAGTACTTC. It is translated as CASSPKRGQGGQQETQYF.

This clonotype has at least ten counts. This sequence joins TRBV11-2 and TRBJ2-7; 11 bases line up with TRBD2. Germline CDR1 reads SGHAT; CDR2 reads FQNNGV. This CDR3 comprises 16 residues. The V and J ends lost 5 bases and 3 bases, in that order; junction bases with no gene match: 9. CDR3 protein: CASSKDSGLAVYEQYF. The CDR3 nucleotides are TGTGCCAGCAGCAAAGACTCGGGACTAGCGGTCTACGAGCAGTACTTC.

This clonotype was picked up a small number of times. The J gene is TRBJ1-5, the V gene TRBV6-1, with 7 bases lining up with TRBD1. The CDR3 is made up of 14 amino acids. Germline V lookup: CDR1 MNHNS, CDR2 SASEGT. J lost 1 base, V lost 9 bases, and 6 bases had no gene match. This CDR3 is CASGQAGSNQPQHF. CDR3 coding DNA: TGTGCCAGTGGACAGGCGGGGAGCAATCAGCCCCAGCATTTT.